The 4 T cell receptor beta chains listed next were all sequenced from one sample in a study of blood T cell repertoires in COVID-19. Assay used: immunoSEQ multiplex PCR; TCRdb lists only in-frame clones, some missing. Of under 15,000 clones listed, just over 70% were seen once; the top ten hold approximately 6.1%. The sequenced sample consisted of peripheral blood. The receptors were sampled from a man aged 55 to 70 with COVID-19, enrolled during active disease.

V and J are TRBV19 and TRBJ2-3, with 12 nucleotides matching TRBD2. J lost 0 bases, V lost 5 bases, and 9 bases had no gene match. The germline gives CDR1 LNHDA, CDR2 SQIVND (reference sequence). CDR3 length: 18 amino acids. The CDR3: CASSLTPSGRASTDTQYF. In DNA form, the CDR3 reads TGTGCCAGTAGTCTCACCCCTAGCGGGAGGGCGAGCACAGATACGCAGTATTTT.

The J gene is TRBJ1-1, the V gene TRBV7-6, with 8 bases aligning to TRBD1. Germline values: CDR1 SGHVS, CDR2 FNYEAQ. The CDR3 is 15 residues long. Trimming cost V 4 bases and J 3 bases; bases outside gene matches: 7. The CDR3 is CASSSLQGGYTEAFF. Here the CDR3 DNA reads TGTGCCAGCAGCTCCTTACAGGGGGGGTACACTGAAGCTTTCTTT.

This clone has only one observation. The V gene is TRBV25-1, the J gene TRBJ1-6, with a weak D call TRBD1 (5 bases). Trimming shortened V by 5 bases and J by 7 bases, and 15 bases separated the two germline ends. The CDR3 spans 15 residues. Germline V gene lookup returns CDR1 MGHDK and CDR2 SYGVNS. CDR3 nucleotides: TGTGCCAGCAGTACAGGCCGGGAGTGGAATTCACCCCTCCACTTT. It encodes CASSTGREWNSPLHF.

This chain connects TRBV27 to TRBJ1-4; 7 bases line up with TRBD1. The junction had 7 bases not matched to a gene; V was cut back by 6 bases and J by 0 bases. The CDR3 has 16 residues. The germline gives CDR1 MNHEY, CDR2 SMNVEV (reference sequence). Here the CDR3 DNA reads TGTGCCAGCAGCCGGGGACAGTTTGCAACTAATGAAAAACTGTTTTTT. It specifies CASSRGQFATNEKLFF.